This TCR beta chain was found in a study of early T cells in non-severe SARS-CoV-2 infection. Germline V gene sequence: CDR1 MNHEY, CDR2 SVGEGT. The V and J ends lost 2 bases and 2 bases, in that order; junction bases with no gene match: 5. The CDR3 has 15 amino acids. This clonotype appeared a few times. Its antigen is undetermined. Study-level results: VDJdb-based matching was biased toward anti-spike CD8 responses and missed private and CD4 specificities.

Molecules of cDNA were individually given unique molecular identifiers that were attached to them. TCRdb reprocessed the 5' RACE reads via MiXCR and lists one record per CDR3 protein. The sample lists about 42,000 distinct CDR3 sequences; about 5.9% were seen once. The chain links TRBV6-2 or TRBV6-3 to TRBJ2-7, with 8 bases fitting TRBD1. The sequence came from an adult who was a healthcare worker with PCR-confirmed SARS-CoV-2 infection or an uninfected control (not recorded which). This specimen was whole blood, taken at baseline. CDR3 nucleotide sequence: TGTGCCAGCAGTTACCCCCCGGACAGGGCCTACGAGCAGTACTTC. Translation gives CASSYPPDRAYEQYF.